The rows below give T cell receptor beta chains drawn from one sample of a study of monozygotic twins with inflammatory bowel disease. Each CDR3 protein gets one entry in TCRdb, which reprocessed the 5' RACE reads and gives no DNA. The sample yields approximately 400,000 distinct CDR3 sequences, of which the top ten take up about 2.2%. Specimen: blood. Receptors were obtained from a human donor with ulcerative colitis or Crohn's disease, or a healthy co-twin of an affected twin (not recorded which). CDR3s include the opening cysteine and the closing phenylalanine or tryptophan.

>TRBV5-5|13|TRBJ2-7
CASSYPSSYEQYF
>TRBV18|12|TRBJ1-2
CASSPPDGGYTF
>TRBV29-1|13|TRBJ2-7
CSTTSGLVGEQYF
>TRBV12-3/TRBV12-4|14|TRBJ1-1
CASSPGRAVTEAFF
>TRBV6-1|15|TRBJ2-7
CASSELAGASYEQYF
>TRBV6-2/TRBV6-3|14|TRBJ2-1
CASSYPPEFNEQFF
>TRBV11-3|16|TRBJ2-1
CASSMTTGDTGNEQFF
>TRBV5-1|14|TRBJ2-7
CASSLQGQAYEQYF
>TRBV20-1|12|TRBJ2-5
CSAKSPTETQYF
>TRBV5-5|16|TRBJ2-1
CASSLYPGLAGLEQFF
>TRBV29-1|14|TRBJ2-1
CSVGVGTGGNEQFF
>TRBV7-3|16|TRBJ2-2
CASSLDSSRGSGELFF
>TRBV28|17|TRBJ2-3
CASRPRGGVPSSDTQYF
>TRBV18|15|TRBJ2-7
CASSLGTGGVYEQYF
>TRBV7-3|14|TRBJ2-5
CASSPTLARQTQYF
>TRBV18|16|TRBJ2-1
CASSPPSLHYYNEQFF
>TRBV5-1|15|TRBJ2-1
CASSLTGVKDNEQFF
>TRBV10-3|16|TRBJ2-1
CAISESDAGPYNEQFF
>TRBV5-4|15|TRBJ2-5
CASSFDTTSWETQYF
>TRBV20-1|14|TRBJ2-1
CSAPGGRGYNEQFF
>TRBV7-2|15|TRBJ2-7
CASSLARLFSYEQYF
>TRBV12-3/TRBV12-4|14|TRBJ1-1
CASSLGPGVTEAFF
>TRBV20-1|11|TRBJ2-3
CSARDGNTQYF
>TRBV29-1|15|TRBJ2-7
CSVDYRDGGLYEQYF
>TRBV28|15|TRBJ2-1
CASDERTSGSNEQFF
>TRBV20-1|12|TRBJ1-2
CSARDEGSGYTF
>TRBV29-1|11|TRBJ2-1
CSVGQRNEQFF
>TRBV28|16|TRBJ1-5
CASSHRGGVGNQPQHF
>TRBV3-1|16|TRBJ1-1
CASSQDKARENTEAFF
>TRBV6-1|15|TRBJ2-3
CASAYSGTSADTQYF
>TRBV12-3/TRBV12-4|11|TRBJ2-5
CASSQKETQYF
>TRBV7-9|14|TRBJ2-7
CASSSSRGVYEQYF
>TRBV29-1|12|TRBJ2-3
CSVGGFTDTQYF
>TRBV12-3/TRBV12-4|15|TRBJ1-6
CASRSVVGGPSPLHF
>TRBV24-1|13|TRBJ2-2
CATSGDGLGELFF
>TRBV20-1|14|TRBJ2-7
CSAPPTGTPYEQYF
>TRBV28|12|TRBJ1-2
CASSLITRANTF
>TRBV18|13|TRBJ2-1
CASSPPSVNEQFF
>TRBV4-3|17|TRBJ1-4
CASSQDTGARTNEKLFF
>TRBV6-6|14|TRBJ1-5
CASSKTGEGQPQHF
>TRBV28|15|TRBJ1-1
CASSHRSGMNTEAFF
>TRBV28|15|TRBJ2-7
CASSLGQPISYEQYF
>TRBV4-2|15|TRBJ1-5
CASSHEDGSNQPQHF
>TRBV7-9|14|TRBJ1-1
CASSLGQTNTEAFF
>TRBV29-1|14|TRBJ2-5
CSTILAGGQETQYF
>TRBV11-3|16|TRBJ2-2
CASSTRTSGSTGELFF
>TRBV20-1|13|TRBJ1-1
CSARLAVNTEAFF
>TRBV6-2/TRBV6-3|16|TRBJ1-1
CASSFETVLMNTEAFF
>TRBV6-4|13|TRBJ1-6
CASRGELNSPLHF
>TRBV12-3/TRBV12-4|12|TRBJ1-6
CVSSGDNSPLHF
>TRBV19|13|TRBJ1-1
CASSIDANTEAFF
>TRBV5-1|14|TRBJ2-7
CASSTEGLSYEQYF
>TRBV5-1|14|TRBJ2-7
CASSRDRETYEQYF
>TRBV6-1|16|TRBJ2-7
CASSAFLAGGILEQYF
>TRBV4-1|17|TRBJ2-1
CASSQDPGTSGYNEQFF
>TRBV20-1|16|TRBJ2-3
CSARVPGWNPTDTQYF
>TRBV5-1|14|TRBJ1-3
CASSLSVSGNTIYF
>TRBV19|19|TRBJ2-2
CASSSRGPSGDSNTGELFF